This T cell receptor (beta chain) derives from a study of long-term antiretroviral therapy in people with HIV. V shed 4 bases, J shed 4 bases, and the junction held 7 bases outside the gene matches. Germline CDR1 is SGHRS and CDR2 is YFSETQ. The CDR3 length is 17 residues. Assay version v3.0 of immunoSEQ was used, and it was run at survey level. Per sample, sequencing targeted roughly 35,000-55,000 T-cell genomes. Profiled with immunoSEQ multiplex PCR; TCRdb holds only in-frame clones, not every one. Of tens of thousands of clones listed, 90% to 95% are singletons. Before DNA extraction, about 1-10 million cryopreserved PBMC were held in the samples.

The TCR was taken from a woman aged 45 to 65 with HIV. The V call is TRBV5-1, the J call TRBJ2-5; TRBD2 aligns across 16 bases. Sample: unsorted PBMCs, taken 3.7 years after starting antiretroviral therapy. Here the CDR3 reads CASSLGLAGGQPETQYF. The CDR3 nucleotides are TGCGCCAGCAGCCTGGGACTAGCGGGGGGGCAGCCAGAGACCCAGTACTTC.